The T cell receptor (beta chain) under discussion was sequenced for a study of blood T cells in healthy people across ages (dated by TCRdb to the mid-2010s). About the investigation overall: In model experiments, roughly one uniquely barcoded TCR beta cDNA molecule per two T cells was captured by template switching. To track age-related changes in TCR beta repertoire diversity, the study relied on deep sequencing normalized with unique cDNA molecular identifiers. Donors were grouped into four age groups: young (average roughly 17 years), middle-aged (39), aged (around 56) and long-lived (roughly 80). Two additional independent replicas of 1 million unique cDNA reads from the same blood draw were analyzed for two donors (one aged 18 to 30 and one aged 80 or older). What the authors observed across the whole study: Estimates of total diversity based on one million sequenced T cells were regarded as lower bounds and as underestimates. A strong correlation was found between observed TCR beta diversity and the percentage of naive T cells measured by flow cytometry. The long-lived group showed more naive CD4+ T cells, fewer expanded clones and increased TCR diversity than the aged group, suggesting age selection. Observed TCR beta diversity per million T cells fell roughly linearly with age, and a significant reduction was already apparent by age roughly 41. The CMV infection status of donors was not known, potentially confounding age-related changes in expanded clonotypes. Since profiling was done on bulk unsorted PBMCs, naive and antigen-experienced compartments could not be conclusively compared.

The donors were roughly 40 Caucasian individuals from Russia, aged roughly 6 to 100 years, who were systemically healthy. Around 10 milliliters of peripheral blood were collected from each donor into EDTA-treated Vacutainer tubes. Ficoll-Paque density-gradient centrifugation was used to isolate PBMCs, with at least 6.5 million per sample. Total RNA was extracted from PBMCs with Trizol reagent, with at least 6 micrograms obtained per sample. Naive CD45RAhigh/CD27high T cell percentages were measured by flow cytometry on a PBMC aliquot from every donor. The protocol used for the library was 5' RACE. Instrument on record: Illumina HiSeq 2500. A second about 6 to 11 cycle PCR used a sample-barcoded 5' primer and a J-beta primer mix. A unique molecular identifier was introduced onto each TCR beta cDNA molecule by a template-switch 5' adaptor carrying 12 random nucleotides. Each sample yielded at least 3 million CDR3-containing paired-end reads. First-strand cDNA synthesis was performed from all RNA using the Mint cDNA synthesis kit, with priming by a TRBC-specific oligonucleotide. Following uracil-DNA glycosylase treatment, a first 18-cycle PCR with universal primers M1SS and BC2_uni_R was performed on all cDNA. The authors processed their data as follows. For normalization, 1 million high-quality reads, each with a distinct molecular identifier, were randomly selected from each sample. Reads sharing molecular identifiers were discarded rather than binned into consensus sequences. MiTCR, set to a Q25 quality threshold and the strictest error-elimination algorithm, was used for CDR3 identification, clonotype clustering and error correction. Lower-bound total TCR beta diversity was estimated with a nonparametric unseen species model using Euler transformation. Using fastp at Q25 and MiXCR, TCRdb reprocessed the public reads and kept productive beta chains. Rows are combined by CDR3 protein, so each entry shows the most common genes and DNA. These V and J calls are TCRdb output, not the study's own analysis. Recorded for this sample are roughly 1,100,000 distinct CDR3 sequences; roughly 24% of them occurred a single time. The top ten clonotypes cover around 0.75% of the sample.

The CDR3 has 12 amino acids, counting the end cysteine and phenylalanine. Only CDR3 DNA is held: 36 bases, read in frame from base 1. The junction carries 8 bases between V and J, which are trimmed by 5 bases and 5 bases respectively. For CDR1 and CDR2, the germline V gene lists MNHNS and SASEGT. On this clonotype itself: The clone's antigen remains unknown. No base quality information exists; no much larger clone differs at one position.

These records were also assigned to another study, of T cells of mothers and their children. The other study reports the following: Nine systemically healthy Caucasian individuals, comprising three mothers and their six children, were included as donors. cDNA synthesis consumed the entire amount of extracted RNA, loaded at around 1.5 ug RNA in each 15 ul reaction. Sample barcodes and 2-4 random nucleotides were added via the M1S primer in the second PCR. Over 10 million TCR beta CDR3 reads came from each mother, compared with some 3 million reads from each child. In both related and unrelated pairs, thymic selection shapes the output of TCR recombination in a similar way, with inherited differences having only a minor effect. Normalized repertoire overlap in related mother-child pairs was always slightly higher than in unrelated mother-child pairs, but the difference was never significant. With a sensitivity of approximately 100 clones per million clonotypes, no persistent microchimeric T cell clones were detected. To look for features that set related mother-child pairs apart from unrelated individuals, the researchers ran deep NGS to compare the TCR beta repertoires of mothers and children. On average, the children were roughly 11 +/- 4 years old, while the mothers were about 37 +/- 4 years old. After adapters were ligated using NEBNext reagents, the libraries underwent 100+100 nt paired-end sequencing on an Illumina HiSeq 2000. To prevent cross-contamination, the mother and child libraries were prepared a month apart and were sequenced in separate runs. Each donor had between roughly 450,000 and 2,100,000 distinct TCR beta clonotypes identified. Naive TCR beta clonotypes were estimated from low-frequency clonotypes matched to each donor's FACS-determined naive share, without sorting.

The chain is made from TRBV6-1 and TRBJ2-3; the D gene is not confidently resolved. The source of this sequence is a girl aged 2 to 9 in good health. The sample taken for sequencing was blood. The DNA sequence is given as TGTGCCAGCAGTATCTCCCGAGATACGCAGTATTTT. This gives the protein CASSISRDTQYF.